The 20 T cell receptor beta chains below were found in one sample sequenced in a study of blood T cells in healthy people across ages. Through a sample-barcoded 5' primer and a J-beta primer mix, a second PCR was run for about 6 to 11 cycles. A single record per CDR3 protein comes from TCRdb applying MiXCR to the 5' RACE reads. The table shows some 1.5 million distinct CDR3 sequences, with approximately 30% occurring only once. The sequencing input was blood. The receptors were gathered from a woman aged 25 to 39 in good health.

This clonotype was observed a handful of times. V and J are TRBV5-1 and TRBJ1-1; 10 positions agree with TRBD1. Germline lookup yields CDR1 SGHRS and CDR2 YFSETQ. This CDR3 has 14 amino acids. V was clipped by 6 bases and J by 3 bases; unmatched bases: 5. The CDR3: CASTDGTGDTEAFF. The CDR3 DNA reads as TGCGCCAGCACGGACGGGACAGGGGACACTGAAGCTTTCTTT.

This clonotype occurred a few times. V is TRBV28 and J is TRBJ2-1; D might be TRBD1 (6 bases). The V end was cut by 6 bases, the J end by 1 base, with 13 bases between. Germline V gives CDR1 MDHEN, CDR2 SYDVKM. The CDR3 loop spans 15 amino acids. The CDR3 region has the DNA TGTGCCAGCAGGGAACAGGGTATTTCCTACAATGAGCAGTTCTTC. It translates to CASREQGISYNEQFF.

This clonotype was counted between two and nine times. The J gene is TRBJ2-2, the V gene TRBV29-1; 8 bases align to TRBD1. V shed 3 bases, J shed 5 bases, and the junction held 5 bases outside the gene matches. CDR1 is SQVTM, CDR2 ANQGSEA, per germline. The CDR3 is made up of 14 amino acids. CDR3 amino acids: CSVDPTGGTGELFF. CDR3 nucleotide sequence: TGCAGCGTTGACCCCACAGGGGGAACCGGGGAGCTGTTTTTT.

This clonotype was picked up many times. The chain joins TRBV7-2 to TRBJ2-7; no clear D gene. Per the germline V gene, CDR1 is SGHTA and CDR2 is FQGNSA. Trimming shortened V by 2 bases and J by 6 bases, and 8 bases separated the two germline ends. The CDR3 runs 12 residues. The CDR3 nucleotides read TGTGCCAGCAGCTTAAAACGGTTCGAGCAGTACTTC. Translation: CASSLKRFEQYF.

V usage is TRBV7-2 and J usage is TRBJ1-2; a possible D gene is TRBD1 (6 bases). V was pared by 4 bases and J by 4 bases, with 16 bases between. The CDR3 contains 15 residues. CDR1 is SGHTA and CDR2 is FQGNSA in the germline V gene. The CDR3 sequence is CASSSDRTALYGYTF. DNA for the CDR3: TGTGCCAGCAGCTCAGACCGGACAGCTCTCTATGGCTACACCTTC. The entire variable domain, with the rest obtained from reference TRBV7-2 and TRBJ1-2, is as follows: GAGVSQSPSNKVTEKGKDVELRCDPISGHTALYWYRQSLGQGLEFLIYFQGNSAPDKSGLPSDRFSAERTGGSVSTLTIQRTQQEDSAVYLCASSSDRTALYGYTFGSGTRLTVV.

This clonotype showed up many times. J is TRBJ1-2 and V is TRBV20-1; 7 nucleotides match TRBD1. V shed 1 base, J shed 3 bases, and the junction held 8 bases outside the gene matches. The CDR3 is made up of 15 amino acids. The V gene's germline CDR1 is DFQATT and CDR2 SNEGSKA (reference sequence). The CDR3 nucleotides are TGCAGTGCTAGAGTCCCCGCGACAGGGTACTATGGCTACACCTTC. Translated: CSARVPATGYYGYTF.

This clonotype was found many times. The chain's CDR3 is CASSRRGAHLEQYF. CDR3 coding DNA: TGTGCCAGCAGCCGGCGGGGGGCTCATCTCGAGCAGTACTTC. The chain recombines TRBV12-3 or TRBV12-4 with TRBJ2-7, with 8 bases matching TRBD2. The length of the CDR3 is 14 residues. V lost 6 bases to trimming and J lost 6 bases; unmatched junction nucleotides: 10.

Notes on this clonotype: With a much larger clone just one base away, this may be a read error. This sequence joins TRBV10-3 and TRBJ2-4; 9 bases fit TRBD1. The J call may be mistaken, given a closer DNA end match to TRBJ2-7. CDR1 is ENHRY and CDR2 is SYGVKD in the germline V gene. The CDR3 is 14 residues long. CDR3 nucleotide sequence: TGTGCCATCGGTGAGAGGGGACAGGGAGACGAGCAGTACTTC. It yields the protein CAIGERGQGDEQYF.

This clonotype was detected a few times. The chain joins TRBV5-1 to TRBJ2-1; TRBD2 agrees at 14 bases. The CDR3 covers 18 residues. The trim removed 1 base at V and 2 bases at J, leaving 5 bases unmatched. The germline V gene encodes CDR1 SGHRS and CDR2 YFSETQ. CDR3 in DNA: TGCGCCAGCAGCTTGCCCCGGGGACTAGCGGGGGCCTACAATGAGCAGTTCTTC. Amino acid sequence: CASSLPRGLAGAYNEQFF.

The chain is built from TRBV6-5 and TRBJ1-4; possible D gene TRBD1, 5 bases. Trimming shortened V by 2 bases and J by 5 bases, and 9 bases separated the two germline ends. This CDR3 is 14 amino acids long. The germline V gene has CDR1 MNHEY and CDR2 SVGAGI. For the CDR3, the DNA is TGTGCCAGCAGTTACACGGGGGGGAATGAAAAACTGTTTTTT. Translating it yields CASSYTGGNEKLFF.

For this clonotype: The junction and the germline gene differ at one end; a read error may be behind it. The J gene is TRBJ1-4, the V gene TRBV5-4, with D tentatively TRBD1 (6 bases). The V gene's germline CDR1 is SGHNT and CDR2 YYREEE (reference sequence). This CDR3 has 14 amino acids. The CDR3 DNA reads TGTGCCAGCAGCTTGCCAGGGGAAGGTGAAAAACGGTTTTTT. This sequence encodes CASSLPGEGEKRFF.

Comments on this clonotype: One base away lies a much larger clone, so this may be a sequencing read error. The chain links TRBV20-1 to TRBJ2-4; possible D gene TRBD1, 5 bases. This CDR3 has 15 residues. Trimming stripped 0 bases from V and 13 bases from J, with 22 bases between. Germline CDR1 reads DFQATT; CDR2 reads SNEGSKA (reference sequence). For the CDR3, the DNA is TGCAGTGCTAGAGAGCAGGGTATCAAACACAATGAGCAGTACTTC. Translating it yields CSAREQGIKHNEQYF.

The V call is TRBV7-2, the J call TRBJ1-1; a possible D gene is TRBD1 (6 bases). This CDR3 has 13 amino acids. V was pared by 0 bases and J by 7 bases, with 9 bases between. From germline, CDR1 is SGHTA and CDR2 FQGNSA. The CDR3 DNA sequence: TGTGCCAGCAGCTTAGCGGCAGGGGATGAAGCTTTCTTT. Translation gives CASSLAAGDEAFF.

The chain uses TRBV3-1 and TRBJ2-1, with D uncertain. The ends were cut back, 1 base at V and 8 bases at J, with 6 bases in the middle. The CDR3 spans 12 residues. Germline CDR1 LGHDT, CDR2 YNNKEL (reference sequence). CDR3 bases: TGTGCCAGCAGCCAAGTTCCGTATGAGCAGTTCTTC. It specifies CASSQVPYEQFF.

The table lists this clonotype with a count of one. The rearrangement joins TRBV5-1 to TRBJ1-1; D is undetermined. Germline assignment: CDR1 SGHRS and CDR2 YFSETQ. The CDR3 covers 14 residues. The ends were cut back, 0 bases at V and 5 bases at J, with 11 bases in the middle. The chain's CDR3 is CASSLEGLATEAFF. As DNA, the CDR3 is TGCGCCAGCAGCTTGGAAGGGTTGGCGACTGAAGCTTTCTTT.

The V and J genes are TRBV7-7 and TRBJ2-5, with 7 positions matching TRBD2. The junction had 10 bases not matched to a gene; V was cut back by 7 bases and J by 2 bases. The CDR3 is 15 amino acids. The germline CDR1 and CDR2 sequences are SSHAT and FNYEAQ (reference sequence). The CDR3 loop is CASNKLTGGQETQYF. For the CDR3, the DNA is TGTGCCAGCAACAAATTAACGGGGGGTCAAGAGACCCAGTACTTC. Combining the CDR3 with reference TRBV7-7 and TRBJ2-5 gives the whole variable domain GAGVSQSPRYKVTKRGQDVTLRCDPISSHATLYWYQQALGQGPEFLTYFNYEAQPDKSGLPSDRFSAERPEGSISTLTIQRTEQRDSAMYRCASNKLTGGQETQYFGPGTRLLVL.

This clonotype appeared many times. The V gene is TRBV12-3 or TRBV12-4, the J gene TRBJ2-5; 7 bases agree with TRBD1. J was trimmed by 3 bases and V by 7 bases; bases with no gene match: 14. CDR3 size: 16 residues. The CDR3 loop reads CASTNNRGRDKETQYF. The CDR3 DNA sequence: TGTGCCAGCACCAACAACAGGGGACGAGACAAAGAGACCCAGTACTTC.

The chain couples TRBV12-3 or TRBV12-4 to TRBJ2-5; D is undetermined. There are 14 residues in the CDR3. V was trimmed by 6 bases and J by 1 base, leaving 12 bases between them. This CDR3 is CASSRLVSQETQYF. CDR3 bases: TGTGCCAGCAGCCGTCTCGTGTCCCAAGAGACCCAGTACTTC.

This clonotype was counted between two and nine times. This sequence joins TRBV20-1 and TRBJ2-5, with 9 bases aligning to TRBD2. TRBJ2-7 explains the end of the DNA better; the J call may be wrong. In germline, CDR1 is DFQATT, CDR2 SNEGSKA (reference sequence). CDR3 length: 14 amino acids. CDR3 loop: CSAKLSGGPYEQYF. CDR3 sequence (DNA): TGCAGTGCAAAATTGAGCGGGGGGCCCTACGAGCAGTACTTC.

This clonotype was recorded a few times. This chain links TRBV6-6 with TRBJ1-1; 9 nucleotides line up with TRBD1. V was clipped by 0 bases and J by 1 base; unmatched bases: 6. Germline values: CDR1 MNHNY, CDR2 SVGAGI (reference sequence). The CDR3 spans 17 residues. The CDR3 here is CASSYSKTGGANTEAFF. The CDR3 nucleotides read TGTGCCAGCAGTTACTCGAAGACAGGGGGGGCGAACACTGAAGCTTTCTTT.